This T cell receptor (beta chain) was obtained from a study of beta chain features in type 1 diabetes. Findings and caveats of the study: Among patients with Type 1 diabetes, TCRB CDR3s were moderately but significantly shorter in every one of the four CD4+ subsets. High TCR expression in some cells could lead to their over-representation in cDNA sequencing.

Concerning this clone itself: What it recognizes is unknown.

This CDR3 spans 14 amino acids. The germline CDR1 and CDR2 sequences are SEHNR and FQNEAQ (reference sequence). V lost 1 base and J lost 0, with 4 bases in between. Blood was collected once per donor into heparin, averaging around 120 mL. Expressed TCRB transcripts were sequenced after all isolated RNA was converted to cDNA. Repertoires were generated with immunoSEQ multiplex PCR, while TCRdb's copy carries only in-frame clones and drops some. The table lists roughly 350,000 clones, 9.6% of them singletons. The sample comprised central memory CD4+ T cells from blood. The TCR was taken from a man aged 30 to 39 with type 1 diabetes. This chain joins TRBV7-9 and TRBJ1-3; unclear D gene. The CDR3 reads CASSLEGSGNTIYF. CDR3 sequence (DNA): TGTGCCAGCAGCTTAGAAGGCTCTGGAAACACCATATATTTT.